This entry lists 7 T cell receptor beta chains sequenced from one sample in a study of cytomegalovirus exposure and HLA in healthy donors. The PCR had 60 Vbeta and 13 Jbeta primers. Produced via immunoSEQ multiplex PCR; TCRdb's table is partial and in-frame only. Counted here are roughly 100,000 clones, about four fifths occurring once; the ten biggest clones make up around 1.3%. The sequenced material came from PBMCs. These TCRs come from a man aged 40-49 years in good health and CMV-seronegative.

The V call is TRBV6-1, the J call TRBJ2-7; tentatively, D is TRBD2 (6 bases). The CDR3 consists of 14 residues. Trimming took off 7 bases at V and 2 bases at J, with 15 bases between the two ends. CDR1 MNHNS and CDR2 SASEGT come from the germline V gene. In DNA form, the CDR3 reads TGTGCCAGCACTTCCGGGGGATCCCCCTACGAGCAGTACTTC. It yields the protein CASTSGGSPYEQYF.

The V call is TRBV19, the J call TRBJ2-7; 7 bases align to TRBD2. The germline gives CDR1 LNHDA, CDR2 SQIVND (reference sequence). The CDR3 is made up of 15 amino acids. Trimming removed 2 bases from V and 4 bases from J; junction bases left unmatched: 8. CDR3 in DNA: TGTGCCAGTAGTATACTAGCGGAGACCCGGTACGAGCAGTACTTC. This encodes CASSILAETRYEQYF.

This clone occurred a few times. J is TRBJ2-7 and V is TRBV5-4, with 9 bases aligning to TRBD1. Germline V gene sequence: CDR1 SGHNT, CDR2 YYREEE (reference sequence). V dropped 0 bases and J dropped 3; count of bases not matched to a gene: 4. The CDR3 has 15 residues. CDR3 sequence (DNA): TGTGCCAGCAGCTTGGCGGGACAGGGAATCTACGAGCAGTACTTC. Residues: CASSLAGQGIYEQYF. Full variable domain (missing parts from reference TRBV5-4 and TRBJ2-7): ETGVTQSPTHLIKTRGQQVTLRCSSQSGHNTVSWYQQALGQGPQFIFQYYREEENGRGNFPPRFSGLQFPNYSSELNVNALELDDSALYLCASSLAGQGIYEQYFGPGTRLTVT.

This sequence joins TRBV27 and TRBJ1-5, with 7 bases fitting TRBD1. Trimming at V came to 5 bases and at J to 3 bases, leaving 4 bases not matched to a gene. Per germline, CDR1 MNHEY and CDR2 SMNVEV (reference sequence). The CDR3 is 14 amino acids. The CDR3 is CASSTDRVNQPQHF. The CDR3 DNA reads as TGTGCCAGCAGTACCGACAGGGTCAATCAGCCCCAGCATTTT.

V usage is TRBV28 and J usage is TRBJ2-5; 9 bases match TRBD1. The V segment lost 6 bases and the J segment 5 bases; nucleotides outside the gene matches: 13. CDR1 and CDR2 from the germline V gene are MDHEN and SYDVKM. The CDR3 spans 16 residues. The CDR3 DNA reads TGTGCCAGCAGCCCCTTGGGACAGGGTGTGCGGGAGACCCAGTACTTC. This translates into CASSPLGQGVRETQYF.

The chain carries TRBV10-3 and TRBJ2-7; TRBD1 agrees at 11 bases. The CDR3 sequence is 16 residues long. The V segment lost 0 bases and the J segment 3 bases; nucleotides outside the gene matches: 4. CDR1 is ENHRY, CDR2 SYGVKD, per germline. The CDR3 protein is CAISESRGQGGYEQYF. CDR3 nucleotide sequence: TGTGCCATCAGTGAGTCCCGGGGACAGGGGGGCTACGAGCAGTACTTC.

The J gene is TRBJ1-5, the V gene TRBV7-6; TRBD1 matches 11 bases. The ends lost 2 bases at V and 8 bases at J; junction bases unmatched: 8. CDR3 length: 16 amino acids. Germline loops: CDR1 SGHVS, CDR2 FNYEAQ. CDR3 nucleotides: TGTGCCAGCAGCTTAAGTGGACAGGGGGCTCGGGAGCCCCAGCATTTT. This encodes CASSLSGQGAREPQHF.